The rows below give T cell receptor beta chains drawn from one sample of a study of blood T cell repertoires in COVID-19. The assay was immunoSEQ multiplex PCR, and TCRdb's table has in-frame clones only and misses some. The sample has some 120,000 clones, around four fifths seen once; the top ten hold more than 20%. The sequenced material came from peripheral blood. The source is a human donor in a cohort sampled during active COVID-19. CDR3s include the opening cysteine and the closing phenylalanine or tryptophan. A D gene is named only where the DNA matches it firmly.

V,D,J,DNA,CDR3
TRBV24-1,TRBD2,TRBJ2-1,TGTGCCACCAGTGATCGTAGCGGGAAAACCCTCAATGAGCAGTTCTTC,CATSDRSGKTLNEQFF
TRBV7-2,NA,TRBJ2-7,TGTGCCAGCAGCCCAGACGGCGCAGGTTCCTACGAGCAGTACTTC,CASSPDGAGSYEQYF
TRBV15,NA,TRBJ2-3,TGTGCCACCAAGGCGGGGTTCACAGATACGCAGTATTTT,CATKAGFTDTQYF
TRBV19,TRBD1,TRBJ2-6,TGTGCCAGTACCTATAGGGGGCTCACAGGGAGCTCTGGGGCCAACGTCCTGACTTTC,CASTYRGLTGSSGANVLTF
TRBV5-8,TRBD2,TRBJ2-1,TGTGCCAGCAGCTTGGCGGTCGGGACTAGCGGGGGAAATGAGCAGTTCTTC,CASSLAVGTSGGNEQFF
TRBV19,NA,TRBJ1-2,TGTGCCAGTCTCCTCCGCCCGTACACTAACTATGGCTACACCTTC,CASLLRPYTNYGYTF
TRBV3-1/TRBV3-2,NA,TRBJ1-1,TGTGCCAGCAGCCAAGATTATGACGGTCGGAGAGCTTTCTTT,CASSQDYDGRRAFF
TRBV6-2/TRBV6-3,TRBD2,TRBJ2-1,TGTGCCAGCAGTTGGGGTAGCGGGACTGAGCAGTTCTTC,CASSWGSGTEQFF
TRBV4-1,NA,TRBJ1-1,TGCGCCAGCAGCCAAGTCCCGGGGATTGGGACAGAAGCTTTCTTT,CASSQVPGIGTEAFF
TRBV10-3,TRBD2,TRBJ2-7,TGTGCCATCAGTGAGTCTAGCGGGGGCCTCTACGAGCAGTACTTC,CAISESSGGLYEQYF
TRBV7-6,TRBD2,TRBJ2-1,TGTGCCAGCAGCTTAGCGCCTAGCGGGAGAAGCAGGAACAATGAGCAGTTCTTC,CASSLAPSGRSRNNEQFF
TRBV7-2,NA,TRBJ2-3,TGTGCCAGCAACGAGGGTACAGATACGCAGTATTTT,CASNEGTDTQYF
TRBV5-6,TRBD1,TRBJ1-2,TGTGCCAGCAGCTTCGGGACAGGGGGGATTTACTATGGCTACACCTTC,CASSFGTGGIYYGYTF
TRBV6-5,NA,TRBJ1-1,TGTGCCAGCAGTAAGACCCCGGGTGCGAACACTGAAGCTTTCTTT,CASSKTPGANTEAFF
TRBV10-3,TRBD1,TRBJ1-1,TGTGCCATCAGTGATCCCGGACAGGGAAACACTGAAGCTTTCTTT,CAISDPGQGNTEAFF